Given below is one T cell receptor beta chain in context. Its cognate antigen is unknown. This entry comes from a study of T cell responses to AZD1222 COVID-19 vaccine. Study results and caveats: Donor demographics were predominantly white British with a female majority; clonal diversity may be underestimated. CD4 TCRs covered the whole spike, strongest at regions 160-218 and 743-854. Nearly half of spike-specific TCRs reportedly target unmutated variant regions.

Germline CDR1 reads SGHTA; CDR2 reads FQGNSA. This CDR3 contains 15 residues. V gave up 5 bases and J gave up 2 bases; unmatched junction bases: 6. Second doses that came at about 4 or about 12 weeks were put together. Assay: immunoSEQ multiplex PCR; the TCRdb copy retains only in-frame clones and omits some. The table has over 120,000 clones, approximately 92% seen once; the top ten hold roughly 3.5%. The specimen comprised peripheral blood, sampled 28 days after the second AZD1222 dose. The receptor was isolated from an adult who received the AZD1222 COVID-19 vaccine. V is TRBV7-2 and J is TRBJ2-7, with 10 positions matching TRBD2. DNA for the CDR3: TGTGCCAGCAGCCATATAGCGGGAGGAACCTACGAGCAGTACTTC. Residues: CASSHIAGGTYEQYF.